The entry that follows covers one T cell receptor beta chain sequence. The table came from immunoSEQ multiplex PCR; TCRdb's copy has only in-frame clones and leaves some out. The table has about 96,000 clones, roughly 83% seen once. Germline assignment: CDR1 LGHDT and CDR2 YNNKEL (reference sequence). The CDR3 consists of 15 residues. V was pared by 1 base and J by 8 bases, with 8 bases of the junction left unmatched. The data belong to a study of blood T cell repertoires in COVID-19. The chain carries TRBV3-1 (or the pseudogene TRBV3-2) and TRBJ1-2, with 9 bases matching TRBD1. The material sequenced was peripheral blood. The receptor's source is a woman aged 60 to 75 with acute or convalescent COVID-19. The CDR3 spells CASSQGETGGNGYTF. The CDR3 DNA follows: TGTGCCAGCAGCCAAGGTGAAACAGGGGGCAACGGCTACACCTTC.